The rows below give T cell receptor beta chains drawn from one sample of a study of blood T cell repertoires in COVID-19. Clones were sequenced by immunoSEQ multiplex PCR, and TCRdb holds only the in-frame ones, with some missing. The data show more than 85,000 clones, roughly 85% seen once. Sequencing was performed on peripheral blood. The source is a man aged 80 or over with acute or convalescent COVID-19. Both conserved end residues are part of each CDR3. A D gene is named only where the DNA matches it firmly. Clone size is shown for a subset of rows, as once, few, many or a class of expanded clone.

v_call	d_call	clone_size	j_call	cdr3_aa	cdr3_nt
TRBV12-3/TRBV12-4	TRBD1	NA	TRBJ2-5	CASRQTGGETQYF	TGTGCCAGCAGACAGACAGGGGGTGAGACCCAGTACTTC
TRBV19	TRBD1	NA	TRBJ1-5	CASSPTGTDNQPQHF	TGTGCCAGTAGCCCAACCGGGACAGACAATCAGCCCCAGCATTTT
TRBV27	TRBD1	NA	TRBJ1-6	CASSRDRGWSPLHF	TGTGCCAGCAGTAGGGACAGGGGCTGGTCACCCCTCCACTTT
TRBV19	NA	NA	TRBJ1-2	CASSISGVNYGYTF	TGTGCCAGTAGTATCTCGGGGGTTAACTATGGCTACACCTTC
TRBV13	TRBD2	few	TRBJ2-5	CASSTTTSGNQETQYF	TGTGCCAGCAGCACCACGACTAGCGGTAACCAAGAGACCCAGTACTTC
TRBV3-1/TRBV3-2	NA	NA	TRBJ1-1	CASSQGGGRYTEAFF	TGTGCCAGCAGCCAAGGGGGGGGGCGATACACTGAAGCTTTCTTT
TRBV20-1	TRBD2	once	TRBJ2-3	CSARGEVGYF	TGCAGTGCGCGGGGGGAGGTCGGGTATTTT
TRBV19	TRBD1	once	TRBJ1-5	CASWDRDYQPQHF	TGTGCCAGTTGGGACAGGGATTATCAGCCCCAGCATTTT
TRBV28	NA	once	TRBJ2-7	CASSPASIRVGEQYF	TGTGCCAGCAGTCCCGCTAGTATTCGAGTCGGAGAGCAGTACTTC
TRBV19	TRBD2	NA	TRBJ2-1	CASSIVGGRVNEQFF	TGTGCCAGTAGTATAGTCGGCGGGAGGGTCAATGAGCAGTTCTTC
TRBV15	TRBD2	NA	TRBJ2-7	CATSRDVGTSGSSHSYEQYF	TGTGCCACCAGCAGAGATGTCGGGACTAGCGGGAGTTCTCACTCCTACGAGCAGTACTTC
TRBV7-3	TRBD1	NA	TRBJ2-7	CASSFDRGSSYEQYF	TGTGCCAGCAGTTTCGACAGGGGGAGCTCCTACGAGCAGTACTTC
TRBV29-1	TRBD1	NA	TRBJ2-5	CSVEGGQSETQYF	TGCAGCGTTGAAGGGGGACAGTCGGAGACCCAGTACTTC
TRBV4-2	NA	NA	TRBJ1-3	CASSQDPGSGNTIYF	TGTGCCAGCAGCCAAGATCCGGGGTCTGGAAACACCATATATTTT
TRBV28	NA	NA	TRBJ1-3	CASSLQGTTGNTIYF	TGTGCCAGCAGTTTACAGGGGACGACTGGAAACACCATATATTTT
TRBV18	TRBD2	NA	TRBJ2-1	CASSPRLAGGAYNEQFF	TGTGCCAGCTCACCCCGACTAGCGGGAGGGGCCTACAATGAGCAGTTCTTC
TRBV7-9	TRBD1	NA	TRBJ2-7	CASSLDGTGGYEQYF	TGTGCCAGCAGCTTAGATGGGACAGGGGGTTACGAGCAGTACTTC
TRBV18	TRBD2	NA	TRBJ2-1	CASSQGLAGVSDEQFF	TGTGCCAGCTCACAGGGACTAGCGGGAGTATCGGATGAGCAGTTCTTC